The source of this T cell receptor beta chain is a study of chemoradiotherapy in HPV16-positive cancers. About the research overall: Candidate HPV-specific clones and shared TCR motifs came from two HPV16-positive patients.

The study, taken as a whole, reports: Functional assays defining HPV-specific T cells used only a couple of HPV16-positive patients. Candidate HPV-specific clones and E7-related TCR motifs grew in tumor during treatment.

Trimming took off 2 bases at V and 5 bases at J, with 10 bases between the two ends. Germline values: CDR1 SGHTA, CDR2 FQGNSA. The CDR3 is 15 amino acids. For this clone: Its antigen is undetermined.

Over chemoradiotherapy, repertoires were sampled more than once. Profiled with immunoSEQ multiplex PCR; TCRdb holds only in-frame clones, not every one. The sample contains roughly 25,000 clones, more than 75% of which appear only once. The chain uses TRBV7-2 and TRBJ1-6; D call uncertain. The origin of this receptor is a human donor with HPV-associated anogenital cancer. Source: blood, taken from a patient who underwent chemoradiotherapy. CDR3 nucleotide sequence: TGTGCCAGCAGCTTATCTTTGGGGAATAATTCACCCCTCCACTTT. It encodes CASSLSLGNNSPLHF.